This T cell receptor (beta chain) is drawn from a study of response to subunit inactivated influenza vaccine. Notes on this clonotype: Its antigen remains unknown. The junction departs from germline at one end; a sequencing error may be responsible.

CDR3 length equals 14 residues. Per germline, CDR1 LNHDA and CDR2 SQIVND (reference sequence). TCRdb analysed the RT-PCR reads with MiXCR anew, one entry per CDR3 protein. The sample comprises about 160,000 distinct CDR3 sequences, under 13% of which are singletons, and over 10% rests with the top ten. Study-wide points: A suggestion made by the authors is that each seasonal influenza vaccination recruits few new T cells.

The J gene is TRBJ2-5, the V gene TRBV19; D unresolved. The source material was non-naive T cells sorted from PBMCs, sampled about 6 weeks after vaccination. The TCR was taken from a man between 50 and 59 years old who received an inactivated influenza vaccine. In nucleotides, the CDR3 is TGTGCCAGTAGTGTAGACCATGCCCAAGAGACCCAGTACTTC. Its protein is CASSVDHAQETQYF.